Sequencing of this TCR beta chain was carried out in a study of cytomegalovirus exposure and HLA in healthy donors. Study at large: Some 180 million T cells yielded some 120 million unique TCR beta sequences in earlier analysis. There were around 390 genotyped donors. Of these, about 80% fell in the genetic ancestry cluster associated with self-reported Caucasian donors. General study findings and limits: Accurate prediction of HLA-A and HLA-B alleles (for most subjects) was reportedly achieved from TCR beta sequences. Previous analysis showed most TCR beta V segments were productive about 90% or about 30% of the time.

This clone was observed a few times. The antigen remains undetermined. The CDR3 length is 14 residues. Trimming removed 1 base from V and 6 bases from J, with 13 bases in between. Germline CDR1 LNHNV, CDR2 YYDKDF (reference sequence). The PCR used 60 Vbeta and 13 Jbeta primers. The assay was immunoSEQ multiplex PCR, and TCRdb's table has in-frame clones only and misses some. The sample lists around 210,000 clones, approximately 80% occurring once. The clonotype originates from a woman aged 25 to 45 in good health and CMV-seronegative. Specimen: PBMCs. The chain recombines TRBV15 with TRBJ2-7, with D possibly TRBD2 on 6 matching bases. The CDR3 here is CATSRAETRAEQYF. CDR3 DNA sequence: TGTGCCACCAGCAGAGCTGAGACTAGGGCCGAGCAGTACTTC.